The clone carrying this T cell receptor beta chain was counted many times. The data belong to a study of T cells in Graves' hyperthyroidism and ophthalmopathy. For the study at large: Peripheral blood sampling occurred at initial diagnosis, before any treatment.

The CDR3 sequence is 15 residues long. The trim removed 4 bases at V and 7 bases at J, leaving 4 bases unmatched. Germline assignment: CDR1 SGHAT and CDR2 FQNNGV. There were TCR beta CDR3 regions amplified from RNA transcripts. Initially, a first-round RT-PCR of the TCR CDR3 employed the HTBI primer set. TCRdb re-analysed the multiplex PCR reads in MiXCR, keeping a single row per CDR3 protein. The profile shows about 300,000 distinct CDR3 sequences, roughly 13% of them singletons. Every diagnosis used clinical symptoms, serum thyroxine and TRAb, thyroid ultrasound and orbital computed tomography. V is TRBV11-2 and J is TRBJ2-2; TRBD2 aligns across 12 bases. The source material was blood. The clonotype originates from a woman aged 30 to 39 with Graves' hyperthyroidism that later progressed to Graves' ophthalmopathy. CDR3: CASSSTSGSFGELFF. DNA for the CDR3: TGTGCCAGCAGCTCGACTAGCGGGAGTTTCGGGGAGCTGTTTTTT.